The subject of this entry is one TCR beta chain. As processed by the authors: Quantification of nucleated cells was approximated via reference gene primer amplification. Libraries were prepared by immunoSEQ multiplex PCR; TCRdb keeps only in-frame clonotypes and omits some of them. For V, J and clone size, that table is used; D and trimming come from the DNA. The sample shows over 15,000 clones, 91% of them seen only once. The entry originates in a study of blood T cell repertoires in COVID-19. Study at large: Acute and convalescent COVID-19 specimens originated in the United States, Italy and Spain. The cDNA or gDNA used as material had been derived from T cells, B-cell-depleted T cells, or PBMCs.

V gave up 6 bases and J gave up 8 bases, with 14 bases separating them. This CDR3 region has 14 residues. Germline values: CDR1 MNHEY, CDR2 SMNVEV (reference sequence). The rearrangement links TRBV27 to TRBJ1-6; a weak D match, TRBD1 (5 bases). The specimen was peripheral blood. The sequence was collected from a human donor in a cohort sampled during active COVID-19. CDR3 nucleotide sequence: TGTGCCAGCAGCTTCTGGGCGGGGGATTCACCCCTCCACTTT. Translation gives CASSFWAGDSPLHF.